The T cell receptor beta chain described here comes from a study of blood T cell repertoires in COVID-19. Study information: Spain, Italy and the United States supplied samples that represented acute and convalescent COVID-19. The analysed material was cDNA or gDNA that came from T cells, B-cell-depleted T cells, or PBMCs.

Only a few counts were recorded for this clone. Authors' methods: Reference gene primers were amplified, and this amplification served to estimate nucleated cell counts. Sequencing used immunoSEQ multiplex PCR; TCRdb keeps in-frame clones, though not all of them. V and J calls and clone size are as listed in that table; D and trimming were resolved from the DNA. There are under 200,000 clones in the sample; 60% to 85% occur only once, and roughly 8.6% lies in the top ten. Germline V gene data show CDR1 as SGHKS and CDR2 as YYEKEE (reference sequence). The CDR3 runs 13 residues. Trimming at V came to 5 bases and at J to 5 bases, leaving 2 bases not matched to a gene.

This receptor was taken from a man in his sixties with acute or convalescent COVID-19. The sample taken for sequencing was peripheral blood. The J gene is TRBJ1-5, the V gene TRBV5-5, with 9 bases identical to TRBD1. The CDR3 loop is CASRRDRDQPQHF. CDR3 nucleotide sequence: TGTGCCAGCAGGCGGGACAGGGATCAGCCCCAGCATTTT.